These 29 T cell receptor beta chains were sequenced from one sample in a study of blood T cell repertoires in COVID-19. TCRdb's copy holds only in-frame clones and misses some; the assay was immunoSEQ multiplex PCR. The sample lists over 100,000 clones; roughly 85% were seen once. Source material: peripheral blood. Receptors were obtained from a middle-aged man with acute or convalescent COVID-19.

V usage is TRBV5-1 and J usage is TRBJ1-6; TRBD1 matches 7 bases. The V segment lost 0 bases and the J segment 5 bases; nucleotides outside the gene matches: 5. There are 16 residues in the CDR3. Per germline, CDR1 SGHRS and CDR2 YFSETQ. CDR3 sequence: CASSLVPGQNNSPLHF. CDR3 sequence (DNA): TGCGCCAGCAGCTTGGTCCCGGGACAGAATAATTCACCCCTCCACTTT.

The rearrangement uses TRBV2 and TRBJ1-4; the match to TRBD1 covers 8 bases. The CDR3 covers 18 residues. The V and J ends lost 6 bases and 4 bases, in that order; junction bases with no gene match: 16. The germline CDR1 and CDR2 sequences are SNHLY and FYNNEI. DNA for the CDR3: TGTGCCAGCAGGGAACGAGTCCCGGGACAGGCCCATAATGAAAAACTGTTTTTT. This sequence encodes CASRERVPGQAHNEKLFF. The whole variable domain, filled in from reference TRBV2 and TRBJ1-4, reads EPEVTQTPSHQVTQMGQEVILRCVPISNHLYFYWYRQILGQKVEFLVSFYNNEISEKSEIFDDQFSVERPDGSNFTLKIRSTKLEDSAMYFCASRERVPGQAHNEKLFFGSGTQLSVL.

This chain links TRBV15 with TRBJ1-2, with D hard to call. With 5 bases removed from V and 1 base from J, the gap between germline ends came to 14 bases. The CDR3 spans 15 residues. Germline CDR1 and CDR2: LNHNV and YYDKDF (reference sequence). Here the CDR3 reads CATSPTPGYNYGYTF. The CDR3 DNA sequence: TGTGCCACCAGCCCGACCCCGGGATATAACTATGGCTACACCTTC.

The J gene is TRBJ2-2, the V gene TRBV27; 9 bases are a match to TRBD1. The CDR3 runs to 15 residues. The V segment lost 6 bases and the J segment 7 bases; nucleotides outside the gene matches: 9. Germline assignment: CDR1 MNHEY and CDR2 SMNVEV (reference sequence). The DNA of the CDR3 is TGTGCCAGCAGCAAGGGACAGGGAAGATTCGGGGAGCTGTTTTTT. Its translation is CASSKGQGRFGELFF.

The CDR3 region is CASSPGLAGVGTGELFF. CDR3 DNA: TGTGCCAGCAGCCCGGGTCTAGCGGGAGTAGGTACCGGGGAGCTGTTTTTT. This chain joins TRBV7-9 and TRBJ2-2; 10 nucleotides line up with TRBD2. This CDR3 has 17 amino acids. Trimming removed 5 bases from V and 5 bases from J; junction bases left unmatched: 11. Looked up from germline, CDR1 is SEHNR and CDR2 is FQNEAQ (reference sequence).

This chain links TRBV6-1 with TRBJ1-2; TRBD1 matches at 7 bases. Germline values: CDR1 MNHNS, CDR2 SASEGT. CDR3 length: 15 amino acids. The V gene end was trimmed by 1 base and the J gene end by 5 bases; junction bases not matched to a gene: 7. The CDR3 is CASSEVRTGVYGYTF. The CDR3 bases are TGTGCCAGCAGTGAAGTGAGGACAGGTGTTTATGGCTACACCTTC.

This clone was picked up a small number of times. This chain joins TRBV7-9 and TRBJ2-7, with 7 bases aligning to TRBD1. Germline trimming cut 4 bases from V and 3 bases from J; bases unmatched to any gene: 9. The CDR3 has 15 residues. CDR1 and CDR2 (germline): SEHNR, FQNEAQ (reference sequence). The CDR3 protein is CASSSSRDRHYEQYF. The CDR3 DNA reads TGTGCCAGCAGCTCGTCCCGGGACAGACACTACGAGCAGTACTTC.

The genes are TRBV30 and TRBJ1-4; a possible D gene is TRBD1 (6 bases). This CDR3 spans 15 amino acids. Trimming pared 0 bases from V and 3 bases from J, leaving 11 bases between. Germline V CDR1 and CDR2: GTSNPN, SVGIG (reference sequence). The CDR3 loop is CAWSVVSGANEKLFF. For the CDR3, the DNA is TGTGCCTGGAGTGTTGTGTCAGGGGCTAATGAAAAACTGTTTTTT.

The rearrangement links TRBV7-9 to TRBJ1-1, with 7 bases lining up with TRBD1. The CDR3 is 13 amino acids. The germline gives CDR1 SEHNR, CDR2 FQNEAQ (reference sequence). Trimming cost V 1 base and J 4 bases; bases outside gene matches: 0. Here the CDR3 reads CASSLGQGTEAFF. The CDR3 DNA reads TGTGCCAGCAGCTTAGGACAGGGCACTGAAGCTTTCTTT.

The sample holds one count of this clone. The chain has TRBV7-2 and TRBJ2-7; maybe TRBD1 (5 bases). The V end lost 5 bases, the J end lost 0 bases, and 11 bases lay between the germline ends. The CDR3 sequence is 14 residues long. Germline-derived CDR1 and CDR2 are SGHTA and FQGNSA. CDR3 sequence reads: CASSDGHRSYEQYF. CDR3 coding DNA: TGTGCCAGCAGCGACGGACACCGCTCCTACGAGCAGTACTTC.

The rearrangement joins TRBV5-8 to TRBJ1-6; no clear D gene. The germline V and J ends were trimmed by 6 bases and 8 bases, with 21 bases remaining between them. The CDR3 has 16 residues. CDR1 is SGHTS, CDR2 YDEGEE, per germline. This CDR3 is CASTRGVAERYSPLHF. CDR3 sequence (DNA): TGTGCCAGCACCCGAGGTGTTGCGGAAAGATATTCACCCCTCCACTTT.

This chain links TRBV6-1 with TRBJ1-4; TRBD1 agrees at 11 bases. CDR3 length: 18 amino acids. Germline V lookup: CDR1 MNHNS, CDR2 SASEGT. The V segment lost 4 bases and the J segment 2 bases; nucleotides outside the gene matches: 9. In DNA, the CDR3 is TGTGCCAGCAGTGCTAGACCTGGACAGGGGGCCACTAATGAAAAACTGTTTTTT. Its protein is CASSARPGQGATNEKLFF.

The chain recombines TRBV7-9 with TRBJ2-3; D ambiguous. Germline V gene lookup returns CDR1 SEHNR and CDR2 FQNEAQ (reference sequence). The CDR3 totals 13 residues. V was trimmed by 5 bases and J by 2 bases, leaving 8 bases between them. The CDR3 DNA follows: TGTGCCAGCAGCCCGAGGAACACAGATACGCAGTATTTT. Encoded protein: CASSPRNTDTQYF. Full variable domain (outside the CDR3, taken from reference TRBV7-9 and TRBJ2-3): DTGVSQNPRHKITKRGQNVTFRCDPISEHNRLYWYRQTLGQGPEFLTYFQNEAQLEKSRLLSDRFSAERPKGSFSTLEIQRTEQGDSAMYLCASSPRNTDTQYFGPGTRLTVL.

The genes are TRBV29-1 and TRBJ1-1; 10 bases are shared with TRBD1. The CDR3 length is 12 residues. V was pared by 7 bases and J by 4 bases, with 3 bases of the junction left unmatched. Germline assignment: CDR1 SQVTM and CDR2 ANQGSEA. This chain's CDR3 is CSAGDRGTEAFF. CDR3 nucleotide sequence: TGCAGCGCAGGGGACAGGGGCACTGAAGCTTTCTTT.

The DNA of the CDR3 is TGCGCCAGCAGCCAAGATTTGCAGGCAGTTAGCTACACCTTC. Translating gives CASSQDLQAVSYTF. V and J are TRBV4-3 and TRBJ1-2; no clear D gene. Trimming left V 0 bases short and J 9 bases short, with 14 bases between. Germline V gene lookup returns CDR1 LGHNA and CDR2 YSLEER. The CDR3 sequence is 14 residues long.

The V call is TRBV19, the J call TRBJ1-1; 7 bases fit TRBD1. CDR1 LNHDA and CDR2 SQIVND come from the germline V gene (reference sequence). CDR3 length equals 16 residues. V was clipped by 2 bases and J by 0 bases; unmatched bases: 6. In DNA form, the CDR3 reads TGTGCCAGTAGTATAAGGACAGGATTCATGAACACTGAAGCTTTCTTT. This translates into CASSIRTGFMNTEAFF.

V and J are TRBV12-5 and TRBJ2-2, with a tentative D call TRBD1 (5 bases). Trimming took off 0 bases at V and 5 bases at J, with 13 bases between the two ends. Germline V gene data show CDR1 as LGHNT and CDR2 as FRNRAP. The CDR3 spans 16 residues. The CDR3 nucleotides are TGTGCTAGTGGTTTGGTAACAGGTGTTGAGACCGGGGAGCTGTTTTTT. Amino acids: CASGLVTGVETGELFF.

The rearrangement links TRBV4-2 to TRBJ1-5; D possibly corresponds to TRBD1 (6 bases). V lost 3 bases and J lost 5, with 11 bases in between. The germline V gene has CDR1 LGHNA and CDR2 YNFKEQ. This CDR3 has 14 amino acids. The CDR3 reads CASSHRGIDQPQHF. Here the CDR3 DNA reads TGTGCCAGCAGCCACAGGGGAATTGATCAGCCCCAGCATTTT.

V usage is TRBV19 and J usage is TRBJ1-3; D not certain. This CDR3 region has 14 residues. Trimming removed 1 base at V and 0 bases at J, with 4 bases between. In germline, CDR1 is LNHDA, CDR2 SQIVND (reference sequence). The CDR3 DNA follows: TGTGCCAGTAGTATAGGGAGCTCTGGAAACACCATATATTTT. It translates to CASSIGSSGNTIYF.

V and J are TRBV30 and TRBJ1-2; D is uncertain. CDR3 size: 15 residues. Deletions cut 5 bases from V and 8 bases from J, with 24 bases between. Germline loops: CDR1 GTSNPN, CDR2 SVGIG (reference sequence). CDR3 loop: CAWEVRGSSSGGYTF. The CDR3 DNA sequence: TGTGCCTGGGAAGTGCGGGGATCCTCATCGGGAGGCTACACCTTC.

This chain joins TRBV30 and TRBJ1-4; 7 nucleotides line up with TRBD1. This CDR3 is 13 amino acids long. CDR1 GTSNPN and CDR2 SVGIG come from the germline V gene (reference sequence). Trimming cost V 3 bases and J 4 bases; bases outside gene matches: 2. The CDR3 region has the DNA TGTGCCTGGAGCCGGGACAGTAATGAAAAACTGTTTTTT. Translated: CAWSRDSNEKLFF.

The genes are TRBV2 and TRBJ1-1; perhaps TRBD1 as D (5 bases). The CDR3 extends over 14 amino acids. Germline lookup yields CDR1 SNHLY and CDR2 FYNNEI. V lost 7 bases and J lost 1, with 13 bases in between. The CDR3 region has the DNA TGTGCCAGCAATGTGAAGGGGAAGAACACTGAAGCTTTCTTT. It yields the protein CASNVKGKNTEAFF.

The chain has TRBV4-1 and TRBJ1-4; 7 nucleotides agree with TRBD1. The CDR3 consists of 15 residues. CDR1 and CDR2 from the germline V gene are MGHRA and YSYEKL. The V gene end was trimmed by 4 bases and the J gene end by 4 bases; junction bases not matched to a gene: 6. CDR3 amino acids: CASSPPGQLNEKLFF. The CDR3 DNA is TGCGCCAGCAGCCCCCCGGGACAGCTTAATGAAAAACTGTTTTTT.

The chain carries TRBV11-2 and TRBJ1-1; the D gene is possibly TRBD1 (6 bases). Germline V gives CDR1 SGHAT, CDR2 FQNNGV. With 1 base removed from V and 0 bases from J, the gap between germline ends came to 9 bases. The CDR3 loop spans 15 amino acids. This CDR3 is CASSLVGGLNTEAFF. The CDR3 DNA is TGTGCCAGCAGCTTAGTAGGGGGTTTGAACACTGAAGCTTTCTTT.

This chain connects TRBV28 to TRBJ2-7; 7 bases align to TRBD2. The germline V gene encodes CDR1 MDHEN and CDR2 SYDVKM. The V and J ends lost 10 bases and 3 bases, in that order; junction bases with no gene match: 9. The CDR3 sequence is 13 residues long. The CDR3 loop is CATQLPGGYEQYF. DNA of the CDR3: TGTGCCACACAACTCCCGGGGGGCTACGAGCAGTACTTC.

The gene calls are TRBV28 and TRBJ1-5, with 9 nucleotides matching TRBD1. Trimming cost V 8 bases and J 2 bases; bases outside gene matches: 7. This CDR3 comprises 15 residues. Germline CDR1 reads MDHEN; CDR2 reads SYDVKM. CDR3 in DNA: TGTGCCAGCGGCACAGGGGGCGATGGCAATCAGCCCCAGCATTTT. Translated: CASGTGGDGNQPQHF.

This clone was seen more than once but under ten times. Other nucleotide sequences from this sample produce the same CDR3. This chain uses TRBV6-5 with TRBJ1-1; tentative D call: TRBD1 (6 bases). Germline CDR1 reads MNHEY; CDR2 reads SVGAGI. The CDR3 runs 13 residues. Trimming removed 6 bases from V and 1 base from J, with 9 bases in between. The CDR3 loop is CASSLDRNTEAFF. The CDR3 DNA reads TGTGCCAGCAGCTTGGACAGGAACACTGAAGCTTTCTTT.

In this sample, this clone turned up once. This chain connects TRBV2 to TRBJ1-2, with 12 bases matching TRBD1. CDR1 is SNHLY, CDR2 FYNNEI, per germline. V lost 6 bases and J lost 4; bases outside the gene matches: 6. CDR3 size: 15 residues. As DNA, the CDR3 is TGTGCCAGCAGCACCGGGACAGGGGGCATCTATGGCTACACCTTC. This encodes CASSTGTGGIYGYTF.

The chain has TRBV6-5 and TRBJ1-6; 8 nucleotides match TRBD1. J was trimmed by 7 bases and V by 6 bases; bases with no gene match: 8. The CDR3 is 15 residues long. Germline values: CDR1 MNHEY, CDR2 SVGAGI. The CDR3 DNA reads as TGTGCCAGCAGCCTTGGGACAGGCGGAAATTCACCCCTCCACTTT. It is translated as CASSLGTGGNSPLHF.